The T cell receptor (beta chain) described here comes from a study of tumor and adjacent non-tumor tissue in lung cancer. General study findings and limits: Compared with tumor, normal lung showed significantly lower TCR diversity. In normal lung, the top 100 clones were significantly more dominant than in tumor.

The template was RNA from unsorted bulk tissue. Donors were chemotherapy-naive, newly diagnosed lung cancer surgical patients in China, August–late 2014. Germline V gene sequence: CDR1 WNHNN, CDR2 SYGVQD (reference sequence). The CDR3 is 15 amino acids. Concerning this clonotype: Its antigen is undetermined. The junction shows a germline mismatch at one end, possibly a read error.

A modified ARM-PCR protocol with three rounds of nested PCR amplified TCRbeta. TCRdb reprocessed the multiplex PCR reads via MiXCR and lists one record per CDR3 protein. This sample yields fewer than 130,000 distinct CDR3 sequences, of which roughly 84% are seen a single time; around 21% belongs to the top ten. The clonotype was recovered from a man aged 70 or older with non-small cell lung cancer. The chain uses TRBV10-1 and TRBJ1-2, with TRBD1 as a possible D gene (6 bases). The material sequenced was lung tumor tissue. CDR3 DNA sequence: TGCGCCATCAGTGAATCGACAGGCCAACTCTATGGCTACACCTTC. It translates to CAISESTGQLYGYTF.